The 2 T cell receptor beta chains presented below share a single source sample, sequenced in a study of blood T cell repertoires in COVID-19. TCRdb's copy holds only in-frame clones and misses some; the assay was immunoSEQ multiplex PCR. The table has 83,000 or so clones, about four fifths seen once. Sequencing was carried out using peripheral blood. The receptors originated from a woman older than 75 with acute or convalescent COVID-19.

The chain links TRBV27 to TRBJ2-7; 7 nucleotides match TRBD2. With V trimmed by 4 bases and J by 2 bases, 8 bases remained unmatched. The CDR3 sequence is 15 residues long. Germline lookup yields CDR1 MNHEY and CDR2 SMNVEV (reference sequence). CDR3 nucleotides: TGTGCCAGCAGTTACCGACTAGCCCAAACCTACGAGCAGTACTTC. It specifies CASSYRLAQTYEQYF.

The CDR3 sequence is CASRDRGQGKLFF. The CDR3 DNA reads as TGTGCCAGCAGGGACAGGGGGCAGGGAAAACTGTTTTTT. The V call is TRBV12-3 or TRBV12-4, the J call TRBJ1-4; 11 bases line up with TRBD1. The CDR3 is 13 residues long. The trim removed 6 bases at V and 10 bases at J, leaving 4 bases unmatched.